This TCR beta chain stems from a study of cytomegalovirus exposure and HLA in healthy donors. PCR primers comprised 60 Vbeta and 13 Jbeta primers. Profiled with immunoSEQ multiplex PCR; TCRdb holds only in-frame clones, not every one. The sample consists of around 150,000 clones, approximately 85% of them appearing once. Comments on this clone: The antigen is not known.

The CDR3 has 15 residues. The V segment lost 5 bases and the J segment 5 bases; nucleotides outside the gene matches: 5. The germline V gene has CDR1 SGHTA and CDR2 FQGNSA. Findings of the study overall: A prior analysis recorded that most TCR beta V segments were productive about 90% or about 30% of the time. Accounts indicate the classifier identified cytomegalovirus status with strong specificity and sensitivity. Later analysis indicated greater clonal expansion among HLA-associated TCR beta chains than among equally common other chains.

This TCR was recovered from a man between 18 and 29 years old in good health and CMV-seropositive. The J gene is TRBJ2-3, the V gene TRBV7-2, with 12 bases identical to TRBD2. The sample consisted of PBMCs. Here the CDR3 reads CASSPSGGAGDTQYF. The CDR3 DNA follows: TGTGCCAGCAGCCCTAGCGGGGGGGCCGGAGATACGCAGTATTTT.